The 20 T cell receptor beta chains below were found in one sample sequenced in a study of T cells in Graves' hyperthyroidism and ophthalmopathy. Amplified TCR beta CDR3 regions came from RNA transcripts. A set of HTBI primers served as the primers for a first-round RT-PCR of the TCR CDR3. TCRdb re-called the multiplex PCR reads with MiXCR, one entry per CDR3 protein. The sample records hundreds of thousands of distinct CDR3 sequences, 15% to 20% being singletons. Material for sequencing was blood. All receptors derive from a man between 35 and 55 years old with Graves' ophthalmopathy.

This clonotype showed up many times. This sequence joins TRBV2 and TRBJ2-3, with 16 nucleotides matching TRBD2. After removal of 11 bases from V and 2 bases from J, the junction contained 7 bases not matched to a gene. CDR1 is SNHLY and CDR2 is FYNNEI in the germline V gene. This CDR3 is 16 amino acids long. DNA of the CDR3: TGTGCCGGGGGGACTAGCGGGGGGGCCGTCACAGATACGCAGTATTTT. Its protein is CAGGTSGGAVTDTQYF.

This clonotype was seen many times. CDR3 residues: CASSSTDRSEQYF. CDR3 nucleotide sequence: TGTGCCAGCAGCTCTACTGACAGATCCGAGCAGTACTTC. J is TRBJ2-7 and V is TRBV7-2, with TRBD1 as a possible D gene (5 bases). This CDR3 is 13 amino acids long. Trimming took off 4 bases at V and 6 bases at J, with 13 bases between the two ends. Looked up from germline, CDR1 is SGHTA and CDR2 is FQGNSA.

The sample holds a few counts of this clonotype. V is TRBV9 and J is TRBJ1-1, with 7 bases matching TRBD1. CDR3 size: 17 residues. The trim removed 0 bases at V and 1 base at J, leaving 9 bases unmatched. Germline CDR1 reads SGDLS; CDR2 reads YYNGEE. CDR3 sequence (DNA): TGTGCCAGCAGCGTAGGACTGGACAGGCTTGAGAACACTGAAGCTTTCTTT. As protein: CASSVGLDRLENTEAFF. Drawing the rest from reference TRBV9 and TRBJ1-1, the complete variable domain is DSGVTQTPKHLITATGQRVTLRCSPRSGDLSVYWYQQSLDQGLQFLIQYYNGEERAKGNILERFSAQQFPDLHSELNLSSLELGDSALYFCASSVGLDRLENTEAFFGQGTRLTVV.

This clonotype was seen at least ten times. This sequence joins TRBV11-2 and TRBJ2-7; 7 nucleotides agree with TRBD2. Germline CDR1 and CDR2: SGHAT and FQNNGV. The CDR3 totals 14 residues. Unmatched junction bases numbered 5, after V lost 6 bases and J lost 0 bases. The chain's CDR3 is CASSGWEGSYEQYF. CDR3 bases: TGTGCCAGCAGTGGGTGGGAGGGCTCCTACGAGCAGTACTTC.

This clonotype was detected many times. This chain connects TRBV2 to TRBJ1-1; D gene uncertain. Germline CDR1 reads SNHLY; CDR2 reads FYNNEI. V was trimmed by 5 bases and J by 4 bases, leaving 17 bases between them. This CDR3 has 15 residues. This CDR3 reads CASSFRRTVGTEAFF. CDR3 sequence (DNA): TGTGCCAGCAGTTTCAGGCGGACCGTGGGCACTGAAGCTTTCTTT.

This clonotype was counted at least ten times. The chain links TRBV12-3 or TRBV12-4 to TRBJ1-1, with TRBD1 matching over 7 bases. This CDR3 is 13 amino acids long. The J segment lost 3 bases and the V segment lost 5 bases, leaving 3 bases of the junction unmatched. CDR3 DNA: TGTGCCAGCAGTGGCCAGGGGGACACTGAAGCTTTCTTT. This translates into CASSGQGDTEAFF.

This sequence joins TRBV4-3 and TRBJ1-4, with 8 bases matching TRBD1. From germline, CDR1 is LGHNA and CDR2 YSLEER. J gave up 3 bases and V 4 bases, and 10 bases lay outside the gene matches. This CDR3 spans 17 amino acids. CDR3 amino acids: CASSRKPTGGANEKLFF. In DNA form, the CDR3 reads TGCGCCAGCAGCCGCAAACCCACAGGGGGGGCTAATGAAAAACTGTTTTTT.

V and J are TRBV11-2 and TRBJ2-7, with 8 bases matching TRBD2. The CDR3 sequence is 15 residues long. In germline, CDR1 is SGHAT, CDR2 FQNNGV. The ends lost 2 bases at V and 1 base at J; junction bases unmatched: 4. The CDR3: CASSLIASGSYEQYF. For the CDR3, the DNA is TGTGCCAGCAGCTTAATAGCTAGCGGGTCCTACGAGCAGTACTTC.

This clonotype was seen repeatedly, ten times or more. The J gene is TRBJ2-7, the V gene TRBV7-9; the D gene is possibly TRBD1 (6 bases). This CDR3 region has 13 residues. Trimming stripped 5 bases from V and 1 base from J, with 9 bases between. CDR1 is SEHNR, CDR2 FQNEAQ, per germline (reference sequence). The CDR3 DNA follows: TGTGCCAGCAGCAGGACAGTTTCCTACGAGCAGTACTTC. Its protein product is CASSRTVSYEQYF. The full variable domain, with the rest looked up from reference TRBV7-9 and TRBJ2-7, is DTGVSQNPRHKITKRGQNVTFRCDPISEHNRLYWYRQTLGQGPEFLTYFQNEAQLEKSRLLSDRFSAERPKGSFSTLEIQRTEQGDSAMYLCASSRTVSYEQYFGPGTRLTVT.

This clonotype has ten or more counts. V is TRBV28 and J is TRBJ1-2; no reliable D call. The CDR3 is 16 residues long. CDR1 and CDR2 (germline): MDHEN, SYDVKM. Trimming took off 5 bases at V and 3 bases at J, with 19 bases between the two ends. CDR3 residues: CASSTPIEANYYGYTF. CDR3 nucleotides: TGTGCCAGCAGTACACCGATCGAGGCTAATTACTATGGCTACACCTTC.

This clonotype was found many times. V usage is TRBV5-1 and J usage is TRBJ2-5, with TRBD1 identical over 10 bases. The CDR3 contains 17 residues. Germline assignment: CDR1 SGHRS and CDR2 YFSETQ. J was trimmed by 4 bases and V by 1 base; bases with no gene match: 10. The CDR3: CASSLRQGARTRETQYF. The DNA for the CDR3 is TGCGCCAGCAGCTTGCGACAGGGGGCCCGCACAAGAGAGACCCAGTACTTC.

This clonotype was seen only a few times. DNA for the CDR3: TGTGCCAGCAGTTCCTGGGTCGCGGGCCAGCCGGTCCCCCTCCACTTT. Translating gives CASSSWVAGQPVPLHF. The rearrangement uses TRBV28 and TRBJ1-6; no reliable D call. The ends were cut back, 4 bases at V and 13 bases at J, with 23 bases in the middle. The CDR3 has 16 amino acids. The germline V gene encodes CDR1 MDHEN and CDR2 SYDVKM.

This clonotype has more than one count but fewer than ten. The junction does not match germline at one end; this may be a read error. The gene calls are TRBV25-1 and TRBJ2-5; 12 positions agree with TRBD1. The CDR3 is 13 amino acids. In germline, CDR1 is MGHDK, CDR2 SYGVNS. The chain's CDR3 is CASIGDRGRSAHF. CDR3 DNA sequence: TGTGCCAGCATCGGGGACAGGGGGCGTTCTGCGCACTTC.

This clonotype was observed a handful of times. The chain joins TRBV7-9 to TRBJ1-4; D unresolved. Per germline, CDR1 SEHNR and CDR2 FQNEAQ (reference sequence). With 5 bases removed from V and 4 bases from J, the gap between germline ends came to 14 bases. There are 15 residues in the CDR3. This CDR3 reads CASSPRARINEKLFF. The CDR3 bases are TGTGCCAGCAGCCCAAGGGCGCGGATTAATGAAAAACTGTTTTTT.

This clonotype was counted ten times or more. The chain couples TRBV7-8 to TRBJ2-1; D not certain. The CDR3 runs to 14 residues. V was cut by 4 bases and J by 8 bases, with 15 bases left in between. Germline assignment: CDR1 SGHVS and CDR2 FQNEAQ. CDR3 sequence (DNA): TGTGCCAGCAGCTCAAGCTTCAAATGGGATGAGCAGTTCTTC. Protein product: CASSSSFKWDEQFF.

The CDR3 reads CASSISGGFTEAFF. The DNA of the CDR3 is TGTGCCAGTAGTATATCCGGAGGGTTCACTGAAGCTTTCTTT. J is TRBJ1-1 and V is TRBV19; D is undetermined. Trimming left V 2 bases short and J 4 bases short, with 11 bases between. This CDR3 comprises 14 residues. Per germline, CDR1 LNHDA and CDR2 SQIVND (reference sequence). The complete variable domain, with remaining parts taken from reference TRBV19 and TRBJ1-1, reads DGGITQSPKYLFRKEGQNVTLSCEQNLNHDAMYWYRQDPGQGLRLIYYSQIVNDFQKGDIAEGYSVSREKKESFPLTVTSAQKNPTAFYLCASSISGGFTEAFFGQGTRLTVV.

This clonotype was found a few times. The rearrangement joins TRBV6-1 to TRBJ2-2, with D tentatively TRBD2 (8 bases). CDR1 MNHNS and CDR2 SASEGT come from the germline V gene. The CDR3 runs to 16 residues. V was cut by 6 bases and J by 6 bases, with 20 bases left in between. CDR3 nucleotides: TGTGCCAGCAGGCAGACAGGGACGGGGGGGGCCGGGGAGCTGTTTTTT. Its translation is CASRQTGTGGAGELFF.

This clonotype appeared once. This chain uses TRBV28 with TRBJ1-1; D is unclear. Germline V gene data show CDR1 as MDHEN and CDR2 as SYDVKM. Trimming took 5 bases from V and 4 from J, leaving 11 bases between them. The CDR3 runs to 13 residues. CDR3 residues: CASSIRGLTEAFF. CDR3 coding DNA: TGTGCCAGCAGTATAAGAGGGCTCACTGAAGCTTTCTTT.

This clonotype came up a few times. V gene TRBV4-1 combines with J gene TRBJ1-1; D remains unclear. The length of the CDR3 is 15 residues. Trimming removed 4 bases at V and 4 bases at J, with 16 bases between. Germline-derived CDR1 and CDR2 are MGHRA and YSYEKL. For the CDR3, the DNA is TGCGCCAGCAGCCTAGGCAGCGCCGGAGGCACTGAAGCTTTCTTT. It codes for CASSLGSAGGTEAFF.

This clonotype came up many times. The chain links TRBV6-1 to TRBJ1-5; D unclear. From germline, CDR1 is MNHNS and CDR2 SASEGT. V was shortened by 7 bases and J by 7 bases, with 17 bases between the two germline ends. The CDR3 is 14 amino acids. The CDR3 protein is CASTFTDQPQPQHF. Written as DNA, the CDR3 is TGTGCCAGCACCTTTACAGATCAGCCCCAGCCCCAGCATTTT.